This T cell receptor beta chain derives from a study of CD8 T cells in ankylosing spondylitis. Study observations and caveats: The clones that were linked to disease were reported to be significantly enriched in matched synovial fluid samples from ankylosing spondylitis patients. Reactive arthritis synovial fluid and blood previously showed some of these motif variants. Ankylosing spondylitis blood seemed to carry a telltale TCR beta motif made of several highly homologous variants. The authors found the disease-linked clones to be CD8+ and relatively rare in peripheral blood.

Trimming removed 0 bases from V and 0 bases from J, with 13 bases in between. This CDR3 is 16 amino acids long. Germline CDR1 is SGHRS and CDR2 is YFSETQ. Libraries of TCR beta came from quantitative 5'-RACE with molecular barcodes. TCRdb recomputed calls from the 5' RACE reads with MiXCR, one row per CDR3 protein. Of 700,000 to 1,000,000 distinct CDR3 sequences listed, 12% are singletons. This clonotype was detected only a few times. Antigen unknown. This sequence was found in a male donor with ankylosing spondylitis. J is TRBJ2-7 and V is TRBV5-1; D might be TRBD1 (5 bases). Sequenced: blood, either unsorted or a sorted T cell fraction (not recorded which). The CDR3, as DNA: TGCGCCAGCAGCTTGGGGGGCAGCTCGAGCTCCTACGAGCAGTACTTC. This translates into CASSLGGSSSSYEQYF.